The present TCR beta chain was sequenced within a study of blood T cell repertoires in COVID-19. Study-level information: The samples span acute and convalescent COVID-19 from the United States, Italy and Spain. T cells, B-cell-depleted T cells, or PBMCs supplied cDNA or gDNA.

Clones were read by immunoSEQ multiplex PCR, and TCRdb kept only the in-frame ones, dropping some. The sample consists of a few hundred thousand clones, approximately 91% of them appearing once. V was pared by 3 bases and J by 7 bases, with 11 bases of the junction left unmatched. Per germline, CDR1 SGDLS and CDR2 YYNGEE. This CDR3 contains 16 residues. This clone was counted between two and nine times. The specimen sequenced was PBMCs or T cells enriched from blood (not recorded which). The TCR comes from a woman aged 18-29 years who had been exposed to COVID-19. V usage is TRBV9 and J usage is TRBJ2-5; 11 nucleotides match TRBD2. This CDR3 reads CASSDPLSGGAGTQYF. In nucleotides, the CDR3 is TGTGCCAGCAGCGACCCCCTTAGCGGGGGGGCTGGGACCCAGTACTTC.